This TCR beta chain came from a study of glioma-infiltrating T cells after dendritic cell vaccination. Overall study: Monocyte-derived dendritic cells, cultured 7 to 8 days with IL-4 and GM-CSF, were pulsed with autologous tumor lysate.

The repertoire was sequenced with immunoSEQ multiplex PCR; TCRdb's copy has only in-frame clones and lacks some. The sample shows around 62,000 clones, about 81% of them seen only once. The sample was blood, taken before dendritic cell vaccination. This TCR came from a human donor with glioblastoma.

The CDR3 sequence: CASSDGAGGGELFF. The CDR3 nucleotides read TGTGCCAGCAGTGATGGAGCGGGGGGCGGGGAGCTGTTTTTT. This chain uses TRBV2 with TRBJ2-2; TRBD2 agrees at 9 bases. V lost 3 bases, J lost 7 bases, and 3 bases stayed unmatched. This CDR3 contains 14 residues. The germline CDR1 and CDR2 sequences are SNHLY and FYNNEI. The whole variable domain, filled in from reference TRBV2 and TRBJ2-2, reads EPEVTQTPSHQVTQMGQEVILRCVPISNHLYFYWYRQILGQKVEFLVSFYNNEISEKSEIFDDQFSVERPDGSNFTLKIRSTKLEDSAMYFCASSDGAGGGELFFGEGSRLTVL.